Listed below are T cell receptor beta chains from one sample, sequenced in a study of identical twins. Each CDR3 protein gets one entry after TCRdb re-called the 5' RACE reads with MiXCR. Of about 690,000 distinct CDR3 sequences in the sample, approximately 22% were seen once. The data also belong to a second study, concerning T cells expressing NK-cell markers.

Sequencing was performed on PBMCs. The receptors derive from a woman aged 18-29 years in good health. Each CDR3 is given with its conserved first and last residue. Each record gives: V gene, clone size, J gene, D gene, CDR3 length, CDR3 protein, CDR3 DNA. A D gene is named only where the DNA matches it firmly. Size is omitted from some rows. Given values are once, few, many or a class for expanded clones.

TRBV27	many	TRBJ2-7	TRBD1	13	CASRGDRATEQYF	TGTGCCAGCAGAGGGGACAGGGCAACCGAGCAGTACTTC
TRBV7-6	.	TRBJ2-7	TRBD1	13	CASSYTGDGEQYF	TGTGCCAGCAGTTACACAGGGGATGGCGAGCAGTACTTC
TRBV6-5	few	TRBJ2-7	TRBD1	14	CASSYGTDLAEQYF	TGTGCCAGCAGTTATGGGACAGATCTCGCCGAGCAGTACTTC
TRBV5-6	once	TRBJ2-7	TRBD2	14	CAISPGGGSYEQYF	TGTGCCATCAGCCCGGGGGGGGGCTCCTACGAGCAGTACTTC
TRBV3-1	many	TRBJ2-3	.	16	CASSLLPGGSTDTQYF	TGTGCCAGCAGCCTGCTGCCCGGGGGAAGCACAGATACGCAGTATTTT
TRBV20-1	many	TRBJ2-3	TRBD1	13	CSVSQGVWDTQYF	TGCAGTGTTTCGCAGGGGGTCTGGGATACGCAGTATTTT
TRBV12-3/TRBV12-4	few	TRBJ2-1	.	15	CASSPGLRVYNEQFF	TGTGCCAGCAGTCCGGGACTTAGGGTCTACAATGAGCAGTTCTTC
TRBV5-1	few	TRBJ1-1	.	13	CASARDPNTEAFF	TGCGCCAGCGCCAGGGACCCGAACACTGAAGCTTTCTTT
TRBV12-3/TRBV12-4	.	TRBJ2-3	.	17	CASIPTEDYLSTDTQYF	TGTGCCAGCATTCCCACAGAGGACTACTTAAGCACAGATACGCAGTATTTT
TRBV6-2/TRBV6-3	few	TRBJ1-2	.	13	CASTDSANYGYTF	TGTGCCAGCACCGACTCAGCTAACTATGGCTACACCTTC
TRBV12-3/TRBV12-4	.	TRBJ2-1	.	17	CASSNPLAARSYNEQFF	TGTGCCAGCAGCAATCCGTTAGCGGCCCGCTCCTACAATGAGCAGTTCTTC
TRBV5-5	.	TRBJ2-1	TRBD2	14	CASSLASGGLGEFF	TGTGCCAGCAGCTTGGCTAGCGGGGGACTAGGGGAGTTCTTC
TRBV5-5	.	TRBJ1-6	.	15	CASSQPARGNSPLHF	TGTGCCAGCAGCCAACCGGCGCGGGGAAATTCACCCCTCCACTTT
TRBV30	.	TRBJ2-2	.	13	CAWRIASTGELFF	TGTGCCTGGAGAATCGCGAGCACCGGGGAGCTGTTTTTT
TRBV12-3/TRBV12-4	.	TRBJ2-7	TRBD2	16	CASSKTSSGGAYEQYF	TGTGCCAGCAGTAAGACGAGTAGCGGGGGGGCGTACGAGCAGTACTTC
TRBV7-3	.	TRBJ2-3	.	15	CASSLLANPADTQYF	TGTGCCAGCAGCTTGTTAGCTAACCCCGCAGATACGCAGTATTTT
TRBV7-9	.	TRBJ2-7	.	14	CASSTDRSSYEQYF	TGTGCCAGCAGCACCGACAGGAGCTCCTACGAGCAGTACTTC
TRBV5-1	many	TRBJ2-1	TRBD2	14	CASSFYGGAREQFF	TGCGCCAGCAGCTTTTACGGGGGGGCGCGAGAGCAGTTCTTC